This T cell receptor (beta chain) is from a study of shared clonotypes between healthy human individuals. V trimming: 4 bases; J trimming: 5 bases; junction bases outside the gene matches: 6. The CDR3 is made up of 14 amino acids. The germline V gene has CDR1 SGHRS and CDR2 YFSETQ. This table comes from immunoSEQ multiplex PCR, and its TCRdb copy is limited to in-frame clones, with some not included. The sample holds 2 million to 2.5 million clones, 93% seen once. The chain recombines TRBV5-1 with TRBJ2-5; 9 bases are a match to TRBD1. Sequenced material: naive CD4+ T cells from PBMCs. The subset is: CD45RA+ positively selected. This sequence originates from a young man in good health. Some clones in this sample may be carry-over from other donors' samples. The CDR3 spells CASSLGQGVETQYF. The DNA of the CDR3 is TGCGCCAGCAGCCTGGGACAGGGAGTGGAGACCCAGTACTTC. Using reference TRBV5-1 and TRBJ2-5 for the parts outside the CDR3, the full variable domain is KAGVTQTPRYLIKTRGQQVTLSCSPISGHRSVSWYQQTPGQGLQFLFEYFSETQRNKGNFPGRFSGRQFSNSRSEMNVSTLELGDSALYLCASSLGQGVETQYFGPGTRLLVL.